This is a list of T cell receptor beta chains from one sample in a study of yellow fever vaccine responses in identical twins. In TCRdb, the RT-PCR reads were re-called with MiXCR into one record per CDR3 protein. The table has some 2,200 distinct CDR3 sequences, approximately 79% seen once; the top ten hold 5% to 6.5%. The sequenced sample was T cells from blood (PBMCs), unsorted or a sorted subset (not recorded which), obtained before or after yellow fever vaccination (not recorded which). These receptor sequences come from a woman aged 18-29 years who received the yellow fever vaccine. CDR3s leave out the opening cysteine and the closing phenylalanine or tryptophan.

CDR3: ASSDGQGNTGELF
V: TRBV9

CDR3: ASSWGPGVNEQF
V: TRBV27

CDR3: AIHDREVGGYT
V: TRBV10-3

CDR3: ASSQASVPRYNEQF
V: TRBV5-5

CDR3: ATSQGEGDTEAF
V: TRBV19

CDR3: ASSFGGGETQY
V: TRBV11-2

CDR3: ASNLVEGGRQPQH
V: TRBV2

CDR3: ASSSIDSQETQY
V: TRBV11-2

CDR3: ASSDGESSYNEQF
V: TRBV6-4

CDR3: ASRRGGDTGELF
V: TRBV10-2

CDR3: ASSQTSGSYEQY
V: TRBV3-1

CDR3: SARDQAAYTDTQY
V: TRBV20-1

CDR3: ASSQEGQTSYEQY
V: TRBV4-2

CDR3: ASTPGVGDLAF
V: TRBV12-3/TRBV12-4

CDR3: ASSQRGTYEQY
V: TRBV14

CDR3: ASSKGGITEAF
V: TRBV7-9

CDR3: ASSRPPGGSYEQY
V: TRBV7-2

CDR3: ASSGRAYEQY
V: TRBV19

CDR3: SVLSPSTDTQY
V: TRBV29-1

CDR3: ASSYAGEVNEQF
V: TRBV6-2/TRBV6-3

CDR3: ASSQGQGAVNTEAF
V: TRBV4-1

CDR3: SVGGLAWSYNEQF
V: TRBV29-1

CDR3: SARVAGDAGELF
V: TRBV20-1

CDR3: ASSLDRANLEQY
V: TRBV4-3

CDR3: ASSPSRLADNEQF
V: TRBV4-3

CDR3: ASSPYKGIPYEQY
V: TRBV9

CDR3: SASRLAGRNEQF
V: TRBV20-1

CDR3: SVDAGGGWQETQY
V: TRBV29-1

CDR3: ASSPHLVNDYNEQF
V: TRBV6-4

CDR3: SARDLGGYT
V: TRBV20-1

CDR3: ASSWTYVRELF
V: TRBV5-1

CDR3: ASSQEAGGPYEQY
V: TRBV4-2

CDR3: SAPSPDTQY
V: TRBV29-1

CDR3: ASSPGTSDGDTQY
V: TRBV5-1

CDR3: ASRGRSYEQY
V: TRBV28

CDR3: ASTPGGRAYNEQF
V: TRBV13

CDR3: ASSLGSRGVLVDEQF
V: TRBV7-9

CDR3: ASSDSEGAYGYT
V: TRBV6-4

CDR3: ASSLVFGRLEPYNEQF
V: TRBV7-6

CDR3: ASRGIRGNDEQF
V: TRBV7-9

CDR3: ASSSKKSYEQY
V: TRBV11-3

CDR3: ASSWGDRNTEAF
V: TRBV5-6

CDR3: ASSPGGRYEQY
V: TRBV7-9

CDR3: ASSLSPGAISYEQY
V: TRBV11-3

CDR3: SVEDGTGKAFKNIQY
V: TRBV29-1

CDR3: ASSWGSTSGNQLTQY
V: TRBV11-2

CDR3: ASSPGGGNGWANEQF
V: TRBV14

CDR3: ASRSGGTVRQF
V: TRBV7-3

CDR3: ASSYLFNSYEQY
V: TRBV6-2/TRBV6-3

CDR3: ASSQVGSPGYEQY
V: TRBV14

CDR3: ATSIYPLPGTYEQY
V: TRBV15

CDR3: ASSTQTGVSYNEQF
V: TRBV6-2/TRBV6-3

CDR3: SARDKGDSNQPQH
V: TRBV20-1

CDR3: ASSWGYNEQF
V: TRBV11-2

CDR3: SVGEAGYEQY
V: TRBV29-1